This is a list of T cell receptor beta chains from one sample in a study of lymphopenia after photon versus proton radiotherapy. Using immunoSEQ multiplex PCR, the repertoire was profiled, and TCRdb retains in-frame clones only, with some absent. Counted here are tens of thousands of clones, around 80% occurring once; the ten biggest clones make up over 1.1%. The sequences come from peripheral blood, collected from a patient treated with proton-based radiotherapy. Receptors originate from a man aged 55 to 70 with pancreatic cancer. CDR3s include the opening cysteine and the closing phenylalanine or tryptophan. Fields, in order: CDR3 protein, CDR3 DNA, J gene, D gene, V gene, clone size. D genes are given only for firm matches. Clone size is stated in some rows and not others, as once, few, many or a class when expanded.

cdr3_aa: CASSEGYLSNQPQHF; cdr3_nt: TGTGCCAGTAGCGAGGGCTACCTAAGCAATCAGCCCCAGCATTTT; j_call: TRBJ1-5; d_call: NA; v_call: TRBV19; clone_size: few
cdr3_aa: CASGLVRLAGINMLGTDTQYF; cdr3_nt: TGTGCTAGTGGTTTGGTCCGACTAGCGGGTATAAATATGTTGGGCACAGATACGCAGTATTTT; j_call: TRBJ2-3; d_call: TRBD2; v_call: TRBV12-5; clone_size: NA
cdr3_aa: CASSPLAGVGYEQYF; cdr3_nt: TGTGCCAGCAGTCCGTTAGCGGGAGTGGGCTACGAGCAGTACTTC; j_call: TRBJ2-7; d_call: TRBD2; v_call: TRBV27; clone_size: NA
cdr3_aa: CAISEDFGGGYTF; cdr3_nt: TGTGCCATCAGTGAAGACTTCGGTGGAGGCTACACCTTC; j_call: TRBJ1-2; d_call: NA; v_call: TRBV10-3; clone_size: NA
cdr3_aa: CASSQDGGNSYNEQFF; cdr3_nt: TGTGCCAGCAGCCAAGATGGGGGAAACTCCTACAATGAGCAGTTCTTC; j_call: TRBJ2-1; d_call: NA; v_call: TRBV4-2; clone_size: NA
cdr3_aa: CASSPTTGTGVQETQYF; cdr3_nt: TGTGCCAGCAGCCCCACGACCGGGACAGGAGTCCAAGAGACCCAGTACTTC; j_call: TRBJ2-5; d_call: TRBD1; v_call: TRBV9; clone_size: NA
cdr3_aa: CASSLLASLTTDTQYF; cdr3_nt: TGCGCCAGCAGCTTGTTAGCGTCGTTAACGACAGATACGCAGTATTTT; j_call: TRBJ2-3; d_call: NA; v_call: TRBV5-1; clone_size: NA
cdr3_aa: CASSRTGQGYEQYF; cdr3_nt: TGTGCCAGCAGTCGAACCGGACAGGGCTACGAGCAGTACTTC; j_call: TRBJ2-7; d_call: TRBD1; v_call: TRBV2; clone_size: NA
cdr3_aa: CASSPPFQGGYTF; cdr3_nt: TGTGCCAGCAGCCCCCCTTTCCAGGGAGGCTACACCTTC; j_call: TRBJ1-2; d_call: NA; v_call: TRBV7-2; clone_size: once
cdr3_aa: CSGRLAGNHEQFF; cdr3_nt: TGCAGCGGAAGACTAGCGGGAAACCATGAGCAGTTCTTC; j_call: TRBJ2-1; d_call: TRBD2; v_call: TRBV29-1; clone_size: NA
cdr3_aa: CSVDPDRNEGETQYF; cdr3_nt: TGCAGCGTTGACCCGGACAGGAATGAGGGAGAGACCCAGTACTTC; j_call: TRBJ2-5; d_call: TRBD1; v_call: TRBV29-1; clone_size: NA
cdr3_aa: CASSLDYFADTQYF; cdr3_nt: TGTGCCAGCAGCTTAGATTATTTTGCAGATACGCAGTATTTT; j_call: TRBJ2-3; d_call: NA; v_call: TRBV7-2; clone_size: NA